This TCR beta chain was sequenced during a study of human T cells and chemical hapten exposure. Study information: During the roughly 24-week study period, patients had diphenylcyclopropenone applied to the scalp every week. Per-sample variation in TCR yield stemmed mainly from small pooled library volume differences.

V was trimmed by 6 bases and J by 1 base, leaving 9 bases between them. CDR3 length: 13 residues. The germline V gene has CDR1 SNHLY and CDR2 FYNNEI. Time point specified: pre-sensitization, week 0. This sample's treatment: therapeutic diphenylcyclopropenone sensitization with weekly scalp DPC. Blood sampling occurred before each patch-test application. TCRdb analysed the RACE reads with MiXCR anew, one entry per CDR3 protein. Of some 38,000 distinct CDR3 sequences in the sample, 6.5% to 8% were seen once. At least ten counts were recorded for this clonotype. The sequence derives from a woman aged 50 to 65 with alopecia areata. Some clones in this sample may be carry-over from other donors' samples. The sample in question was whole blood, obtained in connection with sensitization to the hapten diphenylcyclopropenone (DPC). The V call is TRBV2, the J call TRBJ1-1, with D possibly being TRBD1 (5 bases). The CDR3 coding sequence is TGTGCCAGCAGCGGGGGACCGAACACTGAAGCTTTCTTT. Its translation is CASSGGPNTEAFF.